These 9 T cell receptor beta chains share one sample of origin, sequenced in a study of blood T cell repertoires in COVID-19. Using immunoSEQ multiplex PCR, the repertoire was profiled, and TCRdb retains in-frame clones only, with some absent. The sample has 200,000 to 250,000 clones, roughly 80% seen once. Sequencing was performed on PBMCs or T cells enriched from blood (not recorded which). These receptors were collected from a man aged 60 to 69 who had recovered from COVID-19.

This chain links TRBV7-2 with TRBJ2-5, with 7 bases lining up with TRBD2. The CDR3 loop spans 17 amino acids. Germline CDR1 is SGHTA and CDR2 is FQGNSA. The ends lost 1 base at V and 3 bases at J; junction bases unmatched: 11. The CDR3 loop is CASSLDDWTRIKETQYF. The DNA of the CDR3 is TGTGCCAGCAGCTTAGATGACTGGACTAGAATAAAAGAGACCCAGTACTTC.

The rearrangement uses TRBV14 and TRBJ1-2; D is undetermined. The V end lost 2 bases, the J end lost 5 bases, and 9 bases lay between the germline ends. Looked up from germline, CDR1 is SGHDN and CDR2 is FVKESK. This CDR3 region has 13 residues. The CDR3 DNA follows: TGTGCCAGCAGCCAACAGGTCCAATATGGCTACACCTTC. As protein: CASSQQVQYGYTF. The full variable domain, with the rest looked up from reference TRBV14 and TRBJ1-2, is EAGVTQFPSHSVIEKGQTVTLRCDPISGHDNLYWYRRVMGKEIKFLLHFVKESKQDESGMPNNRFLAERTGGTYSTLKVQPAELEDSGVYFCASSQQVQYGYTFGSGTRLTVV.

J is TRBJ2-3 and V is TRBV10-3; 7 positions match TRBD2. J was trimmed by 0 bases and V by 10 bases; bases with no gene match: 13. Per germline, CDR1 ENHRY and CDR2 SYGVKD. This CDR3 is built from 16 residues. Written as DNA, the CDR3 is TGTGCCACATCACCACTCGGGGGGACTAGCACAGATACGCAGTATTTT. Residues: CATSPLGGTSTDTQYF.

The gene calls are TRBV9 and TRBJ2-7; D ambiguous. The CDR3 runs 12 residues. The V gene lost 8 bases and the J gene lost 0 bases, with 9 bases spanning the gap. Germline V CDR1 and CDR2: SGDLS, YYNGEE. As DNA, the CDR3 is TGTGCCAGTTTTCTTATCTCCTACGAGCAGTACTTC. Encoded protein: CASFLISYEQYF.

In nucleotides, the CDR3 is TGTGCCAGCAGCTTAGGGCTACAGGGGGGCACTGAAGCTTTCTTT. This codes for CASSLGLQGGTEAFF. V is TRBV7-9 and J is TRBJ1-1; 8 nucleotides line up with TRBD1. Trimming cost V 1 base and J 4 bases; bases outside gene matches: 5. The length of the CDR3 is 15 residues. Germline V gives CDR1 SEHNR, CDR2 FQNEAQ (reference sequence).

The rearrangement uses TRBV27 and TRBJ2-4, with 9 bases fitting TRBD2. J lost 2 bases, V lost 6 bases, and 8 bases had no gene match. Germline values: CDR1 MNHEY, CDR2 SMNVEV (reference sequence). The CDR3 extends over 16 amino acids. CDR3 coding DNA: TGTGCCAGCAGCCTTAGCGGGGGCGGAACCAAAAACATTCAGTACTTC. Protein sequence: CASSLSGGGTKNIQYF.

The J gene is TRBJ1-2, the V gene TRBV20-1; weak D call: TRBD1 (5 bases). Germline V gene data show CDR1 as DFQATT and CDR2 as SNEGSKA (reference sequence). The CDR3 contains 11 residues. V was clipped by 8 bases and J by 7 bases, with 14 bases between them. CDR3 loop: CSPNTGVGYTF. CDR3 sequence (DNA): TGCAGTCCTAACACGGGGGTTGGCTACACCTTC.

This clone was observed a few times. The CDR3 region is CATSRQGYEQFF. The DNA of the CDR3 is TGTGCCACCAGTCGACAGGGCTATGAGCAGTTCTTC. V and J are TRBV24-1 and TRBJ2-1, with 7 positions matching TRBD1. Germline CDR1 KGHDR, CDR2 SFDVKD. The CDR3 sequence is 12 residues long. The J segment lost 8 bases and the V segment lost 6 bases, leaving 3 bases of the junction unmatched.

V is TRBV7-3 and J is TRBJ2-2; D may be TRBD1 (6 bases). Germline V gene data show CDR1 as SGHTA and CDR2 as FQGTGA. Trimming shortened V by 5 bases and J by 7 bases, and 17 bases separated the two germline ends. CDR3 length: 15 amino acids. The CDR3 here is CASSPTGFPSGELFF. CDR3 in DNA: TGTGCCAGCAGCCCCACAGGGTTCCCGAGCGGGGAGCTGTTTTTT.